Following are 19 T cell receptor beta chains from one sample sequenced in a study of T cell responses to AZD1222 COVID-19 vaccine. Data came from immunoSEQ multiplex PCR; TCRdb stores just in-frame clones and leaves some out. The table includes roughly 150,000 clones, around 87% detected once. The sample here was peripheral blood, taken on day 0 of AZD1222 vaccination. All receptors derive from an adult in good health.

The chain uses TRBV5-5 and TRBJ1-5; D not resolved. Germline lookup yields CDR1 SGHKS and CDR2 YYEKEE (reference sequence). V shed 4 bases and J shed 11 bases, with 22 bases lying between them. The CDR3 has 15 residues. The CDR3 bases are TGTGCCAGCAGCCCGTCCGAGGTAGGTGGTTCGGCCCAGCATTTT. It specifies CASSPSEVGGSAQHF.

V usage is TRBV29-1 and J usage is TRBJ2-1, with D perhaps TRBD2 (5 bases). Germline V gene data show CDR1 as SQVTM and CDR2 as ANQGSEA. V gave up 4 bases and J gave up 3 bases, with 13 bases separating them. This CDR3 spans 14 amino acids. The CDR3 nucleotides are TGCAGCGTTGGAGGGCGCGCGTTCTACAATGAGCAGTTCTTC. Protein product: CSVGGRAFYNEQFF.

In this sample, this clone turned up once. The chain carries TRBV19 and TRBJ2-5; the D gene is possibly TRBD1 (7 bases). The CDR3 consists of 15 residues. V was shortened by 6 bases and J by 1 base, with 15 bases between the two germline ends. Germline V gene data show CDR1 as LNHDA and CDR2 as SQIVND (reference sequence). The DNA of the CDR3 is TGTGCCAGTAGCCCCAGGGGGGCTCTCCAAGAGACCCAGTACTTC. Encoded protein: CASSPRGALQETQYF.

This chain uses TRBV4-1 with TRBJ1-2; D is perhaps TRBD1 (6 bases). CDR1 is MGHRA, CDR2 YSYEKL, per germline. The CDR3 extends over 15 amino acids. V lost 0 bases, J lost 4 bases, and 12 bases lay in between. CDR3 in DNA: TGCGCCAGCAGCCAAGATCCGACGGGGGCCTATGGCTACACCTTC. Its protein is CASSQDPTGAYGYTF.

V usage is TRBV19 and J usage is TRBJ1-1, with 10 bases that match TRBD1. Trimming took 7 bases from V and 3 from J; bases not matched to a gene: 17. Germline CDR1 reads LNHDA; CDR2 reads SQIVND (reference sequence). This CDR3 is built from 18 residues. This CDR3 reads CASILHRDRGGEDTEAFF. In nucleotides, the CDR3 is TGTGCCAGTATCCTCCACAGGGACAGGGGAGGAGAAGACACTGAAGCTTTCTTT.

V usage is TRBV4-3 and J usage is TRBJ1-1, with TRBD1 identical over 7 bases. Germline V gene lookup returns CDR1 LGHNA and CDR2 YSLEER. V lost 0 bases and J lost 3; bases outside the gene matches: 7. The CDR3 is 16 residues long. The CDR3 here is CASSQDLEGADTEAFF. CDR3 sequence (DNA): TGCGCCAGCAGCCAAGATCTCGAGGGGGCAGACACTGAAGCTTTCTTT.

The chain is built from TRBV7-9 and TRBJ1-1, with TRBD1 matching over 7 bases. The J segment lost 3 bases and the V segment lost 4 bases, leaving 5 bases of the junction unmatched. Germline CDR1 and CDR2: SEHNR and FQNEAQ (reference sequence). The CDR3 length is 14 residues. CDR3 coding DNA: TGTGCCAGCAGCTCACAGGGGATCTACACTGAAGCTTTCTTT. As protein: CASSSQGIYTEAFF.

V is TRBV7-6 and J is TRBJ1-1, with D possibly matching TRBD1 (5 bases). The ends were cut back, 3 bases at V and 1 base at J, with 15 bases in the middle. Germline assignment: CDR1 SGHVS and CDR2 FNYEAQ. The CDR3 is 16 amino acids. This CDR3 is CASSFGRAGSNTEAFF. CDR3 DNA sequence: TGTGCCAGCAGCTTTGGGCGGGCAGGGTCGAACACTGAAGCTTTCTTT.

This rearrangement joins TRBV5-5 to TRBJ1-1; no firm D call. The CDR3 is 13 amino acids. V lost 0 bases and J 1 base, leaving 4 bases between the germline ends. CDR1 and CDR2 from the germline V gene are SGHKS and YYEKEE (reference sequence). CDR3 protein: CASSLAGNTEAFF. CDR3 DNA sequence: TGTGCCAGCAGCTTGGCAGGGAACACTGAAGCTTTCTTT. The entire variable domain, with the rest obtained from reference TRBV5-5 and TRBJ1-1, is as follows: DAGVTQSPTHLIKTRGQQVTLRCSPISGHKSVSWYQQVLGQGPQFIFQYYEKEERGRGNFPDRFSARQFPNYSSELNVNALLLGDSALYLCASSLAGNTEAFFGQGTRLTVV.

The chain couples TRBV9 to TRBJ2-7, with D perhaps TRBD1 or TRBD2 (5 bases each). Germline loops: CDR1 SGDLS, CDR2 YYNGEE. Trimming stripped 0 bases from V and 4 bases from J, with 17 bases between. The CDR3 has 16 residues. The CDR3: CASSVGGARFSYEQYF. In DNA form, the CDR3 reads TGTGCCAGCAGCGTAGGAGGGGCCCGATTTTCGTACGAGCAGTACTTC.

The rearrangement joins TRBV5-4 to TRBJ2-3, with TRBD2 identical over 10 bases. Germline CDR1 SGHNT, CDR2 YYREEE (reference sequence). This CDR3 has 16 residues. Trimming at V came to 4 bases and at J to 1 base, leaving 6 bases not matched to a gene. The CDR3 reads CASSKASGGRTDTQYF. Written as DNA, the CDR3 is TGTGCCAGCAGCAAAGCTAGCGGGGGACGCACAGATACGCAGTATTTT.

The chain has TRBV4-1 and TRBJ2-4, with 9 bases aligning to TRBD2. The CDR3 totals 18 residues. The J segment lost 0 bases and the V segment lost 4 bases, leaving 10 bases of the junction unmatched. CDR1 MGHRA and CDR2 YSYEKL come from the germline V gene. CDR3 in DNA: TGCGCCAGCAGCCCATCCTACCTAGCGGGGCGAGCCAAAAACATTCAGTACTTC. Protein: CASSPSYLAGRAKNIQYF.

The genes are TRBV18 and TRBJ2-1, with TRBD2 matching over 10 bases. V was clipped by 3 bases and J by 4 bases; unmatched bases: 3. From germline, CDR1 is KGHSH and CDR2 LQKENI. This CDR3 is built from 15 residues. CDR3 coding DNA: TGTGCCAGCTCACCTCAGCGGGGGGGTTACAATGAGCAGTTCTTC. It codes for CASSPQRGGYNEQFF.

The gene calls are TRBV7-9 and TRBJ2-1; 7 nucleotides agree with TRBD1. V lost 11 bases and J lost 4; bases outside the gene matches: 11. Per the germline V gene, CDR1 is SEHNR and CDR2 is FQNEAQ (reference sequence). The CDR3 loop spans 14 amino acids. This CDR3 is CAGSRDSHYNEQFF. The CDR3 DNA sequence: TGTGCCGGATCACGGGACAGCCATTACAATGAGCAGTTCTTC.

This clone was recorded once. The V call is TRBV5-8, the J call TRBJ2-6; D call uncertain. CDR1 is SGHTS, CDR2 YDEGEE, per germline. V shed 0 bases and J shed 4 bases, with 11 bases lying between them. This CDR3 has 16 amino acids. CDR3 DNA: TGTGCCAGCAGCTTGGGGATATATTCAGGGGCCAACGTCCTGACTTTC. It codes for CASSLGIYSGANVLTF.

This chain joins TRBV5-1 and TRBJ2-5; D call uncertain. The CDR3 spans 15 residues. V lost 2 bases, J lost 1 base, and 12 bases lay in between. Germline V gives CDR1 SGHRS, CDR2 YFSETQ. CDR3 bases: TGCGCCAGCAGCTTTGTGGGCACCAGCCAAGAGACCCAGTACTTC. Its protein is CASSFVGTSQETQYF.

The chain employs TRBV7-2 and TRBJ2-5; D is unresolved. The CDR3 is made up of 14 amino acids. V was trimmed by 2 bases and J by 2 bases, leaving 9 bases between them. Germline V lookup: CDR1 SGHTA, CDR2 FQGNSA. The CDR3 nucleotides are TGTGCCAGCAGCTTATGGGTGGGACAAGAGACCCAGTACTTC. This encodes CASSLWVGQETQYF.

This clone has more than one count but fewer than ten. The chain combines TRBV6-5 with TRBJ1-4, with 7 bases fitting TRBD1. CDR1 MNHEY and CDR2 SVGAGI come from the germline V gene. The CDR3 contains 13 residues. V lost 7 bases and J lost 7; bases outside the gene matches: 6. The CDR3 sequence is CASNQQGSEKLFF. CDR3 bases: TGTGCCAGCAATCAACAGGGGTCTGAAAAACTGTTTTTT.

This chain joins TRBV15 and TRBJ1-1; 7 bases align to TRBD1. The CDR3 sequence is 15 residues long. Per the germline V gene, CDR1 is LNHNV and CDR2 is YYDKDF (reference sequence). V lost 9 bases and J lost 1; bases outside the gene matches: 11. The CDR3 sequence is CATRPGQETNTEAFF. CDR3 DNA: TGTGCCACTAGACCCGGACAGGAGACGAACACTGAAGCTTTCTTT. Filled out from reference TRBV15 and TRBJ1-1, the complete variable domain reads DAMVIQNPRYQVTQFGKPVTLSCSQTLNHNVMYWYQQKSSQAPKLLFHYYDKDFNNEADTPDNFQSRRPNTSFCFLDIRSPGLGDTAMYLCATRPGQETNTEAFFGQGTRLTVV.